This T cell receptor beta chain was identified in a study of CD8 T cells in ankylosing spondylitis (TCRdb year 2017). Describing the broader study: The study profiled T cell receptor beta repertoires in healthy donors and ankylosing spondylitis patients to find disease-linked TCR variants. The full study cohort was made up of roughly 25 ankylosing spondylitis patients and some 100 healthy donors. Peripheral blood was sampled, and synovial fluid was additionally collected from ankylosing spondylitis patients.

This clonotype came up a few times. Its cognate antigen has yet to be identified. Within one base of it there is no much larger clone, and no base qualities were kept. Reads for this sample came from an Illumina HiSeq 2500. Quantitative 5'-RACE with molecular barcodes was used to prepare TCR beta libraries. As for the original processing: Disease-linked TCR variants were identified with a new computational method built on a probabilistic model of VDJ rearrangement. Clones were called with MiXCR by TCRdb after fastp trimmed the public reads at Q25, and only in-frame beta chains were retained. Each CDR3 protein gets just one entry, which takes the most common genes and DNA from the rows behind it. These V and J calls originate from TCRdb's pipeline instead of the authors' own analysis. The sample data list 340,000 or so distinct CDR3 sequences, and 14% to 15% of these were observed just once. The top ten clonotypes cover approximately 1.1% of the sample.

Relative to germline, V is 0 bases shorter and J is 10 bases shorter, with 11 bases between their ends. The cysteine opens and the phenylalanine closes a CDR3 of 13 amino acids. CDR3 DNA only is kept here, 39 bases in frame from base 1. The germline V gene supplies CDR1 SGHRS and CDR2 YFSETQ. Results and caveats for the whole study, not just this receptor: Blood from ankylosing spondylitis patients appeared to be characterized by a TCR beta motif composed of several highly homologous amino acid variants. Some of the motif variants had been reported before in the synovial fluid and blood of reactive arthritis patients, a finding that suggests common disease-initiation mechanisms. The disease-linked clones had a CD8+ phenotype and were found at relatively low frequencies in peripheral blood. The disease-linked clones were reported as significantly enriched in matched synovial fluid samples from ankylosing spondylitis patients.

Rearrangement joined TRBV5-1 to TRBJ2-1; the D segment cannot be called with confidence. Sequenced: blood, either unsorted or a sorted T cell fraction (not recorded which). This TCR came from a male donor with ankylosing spondylitis or in good health (not recorded which). The CDR3: CASSLVPGAEQFF. The DNA sequence follows: TGCGCCAGCAGCTTGGTACCTGGAGCCGAGCAGTTCTTC.